Listed here are 3 T cell receptor beta chains from one sample, sequenced in a study of blood T cells in healthy people across ages. Primed by a sample-barcoded 5' primer and a J-beta primer mix, a second PCR proceeded for about 6 to 12 cycles. MiXCR, applied by TCRdb to the 5' RACE reads, yields one record per CDR3 protein. This table holds about 1.7 million distinct CDR3 sequences, roughly 27% found once. Specimen: blood. Receptors originate from a woman in her 30s in good health.

Only a few counts were recorded for this clonotype. The chain combines TRBV15 with TRBJ2-5, with TRBD1 identical over 8 bases. The V gene end was trimmed by 5 bases and the J gene end by 1 base; junction bases not matched to a gene: 12. Per the germline V gene, CDR1 is LNHNV and CDR2 is YYDKDF (reference sequence). This CDR3 is built from 17 residues. CDR3: CATSPGGGAHPQETQYF. Written as DNA, the CDR3 is TGTGCCACCAGCCCAGGGGGCGGAGCTCACCCCCAAGAGACCCAGTACTTC.

The V and J genes are TRBV6-6 and TRBJ2-5, with 7 bases lining up with TRBD1. V lost 2 bases to trimming and J lost 4 bases; unmatched junction nucleotides: 10. This CDR3 spans 16 amino acids. Germline loops: CDR1 MNHNY, CDR2 SVGAGI (reference sequence). The CDR3 sequence: CASSYLITGAGETQYF. The CDR3 region has the DNA TGTGCCAGCAGTTACCTAATAACAGGGGCGGGAGAGACCCAGTACTTC.

A single count supports this clonotype. CDR3 amino acids: CACQGALSNSPLHF. The CDR3 region has the DNA TGTGCCTGTCAAGGGGCCTTGAGTAATTCACCCCTCCACTTT. V gene TRBV30 combines with J gene TRBJ1-6; perhaps TRBD1 as D (5 bases). This CDR3 contains 14 residues. Germline-derived CDR1 and CDR2 are GTSNPN and SVGIG (reference sequence). The germline V and J ends were trimmed by 6 bases and 6 bases, with 15 bases remaining between them.